The rows below give T cell receptor beta chains drawn from one sample of a study of T cell changes during pregnancy in multiple sclerosis. Generated by immunoSEQ multiplex PCR, the TCRdb table keeps only in-frame clones and is missing some. The sample has 95,000 to 100,000 clones; approximately 91% are singletons. Sequenced here: peripheral blood, sampled in the second trimester of pregnancy. These receptors came from a female donor with multiple sclerosis, enrolled in a pregnancy study. Both conserved end residues are part of each CDR3. The D gene is left open where the match is weak. A row's size may be missing; if present it is once, few, many or a size class.

CDR3 DNA: TGTGCCTGGGGACTAGCGGGAGGTGATACGCAGTATTTT; CDR3 protein: CAWGLAGGDTQYF; clone size: once; J gene: TRBJ2-3; D gene: TRBD2; V gene: TRBV30
CDR3 DNA: TGTGCCAGCAGCTTTCTGAGGACAGGGGGTCCAGATACGCAGTATTTT; CDR3 protein: CASSFLRTGGPDTQYF; clone size: NA; J gene: TRBJ2-3; D gene: TRBD1; V gene: TRBV7-2
CDR3 DNA: TGCGCCAGCAGCTTAGAGTTGGGGCCGGGCGAGCAGTTCTTC; CDR3 protein: CASSLELGPGEQFF; clone size: NA; J gene: TRBJ2-1; D gene: NA; V gene: TRBV5-1
CDR3 DNA: TGTGCCAGCAGCTTAGCGGACAGGGTCACTGAAGCTTTCTTT; CDR3 protein: CASSLADRVTEAFF; clone size: NA; J gene: TRBJ1-1; D gene: TRBD1; V gene: TRBV7-9
CDR3 DNA: TGTGCCAGCAGTTCCAGACTAGCGGGAACCGCAGATACGCAGTATTTT; CDR3 protein: CASSSRLAGTADTQYF; clone size: NA; J gene: TRBJ2-3; D gene: TRBD2; V gene: TRBV27
CDR3 DNA: TGTGCCAGCAGCCGGGCAGGGGGACCCAACACCGGGGAGCTGTTTTTT; CDR3 protein: CASSRAGGPNTGELFF; clone size: once; J gene: TRBJ2-2; D gene: TRBD1; V gene: TRBV7-2
CDR3 DNA: TGTGCCAGCACCCCCCGGGACACAGATACGCAGTATTTT; CDR3 protein: CASTPRDTDTQYF; clone size: NA; J gene: TRBJ2-3; D gene: NA; V gene: TRBV6-6
CDR3 DNA: TGTGCCAGCAGTGTTAGGGACAGGTCCCTCGGGGAGCTGTTTTTT; CDR3 protein: CASSVRDRSLGELFF; clone size: NA; J gene: TRBJ2-2; D gene: TRBD1; V gene: TRBV6-1
CDR3 DNA: TGTGCCAGCAGATTCGGAGGCGGGAGGGCGGACACCGGGGAGCTGTTTTTT; CDR3 protein: CASRFGGGRADTGELFF; clone size: NA; J gene: TRBJ2-2; D gene: TRBD2; V gene: TRBV28
CDR3 DNA: TGTGCCAGTAGTTCCTTTACAGCGGAAGAGAAGGATGAGCAGTTCTTC; CDR3 protein: CASSSFTAEEKDEQFF; clone size: NA; J gene: TRBJ2-1; D gene: NA; V gene: TRBV19
CDR3 DNA: TGTGCCAGTAGTATAACTGGTGGAGAGACCCAGTACTTC; CDR3 protein: CASSITGGETQYF; clone size: NA; J gene: TRBJ2-5; D gene: NA; V gene: TRBV19
CDR3 DNA: TGCGCCAGCAGTGAGGGTTACGCGGGAGGGCCCTCATTACGGACATACTTC; CDR3 protein: CASSEGYAGGPSLRTYF; clone size: NA; J gene: TRBJ2-7; D gene: TRBD2; V gene: TRBV10-1
CDR3 DNA: TGTGCCAGCACCTCACCGGGACAGGGGCGCTACGAGCAGTACTTC; CDR3 protein: CASTSPGQGRYEQYF; clone size: NA; J gene: TRBJ2-7; D gene: TRBD1; V gene: TRBV27
CDR3 DNA: TGTGCCAGCAGTGAATTTAGGCGGGGCTGGGGCAATGAGCAGTTCTTC; CDR3 protein: CASSEFRRGWGNEQFF; clone size: NA; J gene: TRBJ2-1; D gene: NA; V gene: TRBV6-1
CDR3 DNA: TGCGCCAGCAGCTTGCGGCCCGGGACAGAAAATGAAAAACTGTTTTTT; CDR3 protein: CASSLRPGTENEKLFF; clone size: NA; J gene: TRBJ1-4; D gene: TRBD1; V gene: TRBV5-1
CDR3 DNA: TGTGCCAGCAGCGTGCTGACAGGAAGCAATCAGCCCCAGCATTTT; CDR3 protein: CASSVLTGSNQPQHF; clone size: NA; J gene: TRBJ1-5; D gene: NA; V gene: TRBV9
CDR3 DNA: TGTGCCAGCAGCTTGGTCACAGGGGCAGCTAACTATGGCTACACCTTC; CDR3 protein: CASSLVTGAANYGYTF; clone size: NA; J gene: TRBJ1-2; D gene: TRBD1; V gene: TRBV5-5
CDR3 DNA: TGTGCCAGCAGGGAGGAGAGGGTCTACACCTTC; CDR3 protein: CASREERVYTF; clone size: NA; J gene: TRBJ1-2; D gene: NA; V gene: TRBV2
CDR3 DNA: TGTGCCAGCAGTGATCCGGACACTGAAGCTTTCTTT; CDR3 protein: CASSDPDTEAFF; clone size: NA; J gene: TRBJ1-1; D gene: NA; V gene: TRBV2
CDR3 DNA: TGTGCCTGGAACGTCGGGACAGGGGACAACGAGCAGTACTTC; CDR3 protein: CAWNVGTGDNEQYF; clone size: NA; J gene: TRBJ2-7; D gene: TRBD1; V gene: TRBV30
CDR3 DNA: TGTGCCAGCTCACCGGGACAGGGGGGCACTGAAGCTTTCTTT; CDR3 protein: CASSPGQGGTEAFF; clone size: few; J gene: TRBJ1-1; D gene: TRBD1; V gene: TRBV18
CDR3 DNA: TGTGCCAGCTCACCGGGGACAGGGGCTCCGGAGTACTTC; CDR3 protein: CASSPGTGAPEYF; clone size: NA; J gene: TRBJ2-7; D gene: TRBD1; V gene: TRBV18
CDR3 DNA: TGTGCCAGTAGTAATACCGGGATATACGGCTACGAGCAGTACTTC; CDR3 protein: CASSNTGIYGYEQYF; clone size: NA; J gene: TRBJ2-7; D gene: NA; V gene: TRBV19
CDR3 DNA: TGTGCCAGCAGCTTAGCCGGGGTAGCGGGAGGGTACAATGAGCAGTTCTTC; CDR3 protein: CASSLAGVAGGYNEQFF; clone size: NA; J gene: TRBJ2-1; D gene: TRBD2; V gene: TRBV7-6
CDR3 DNA: TGTGCCAGCAGCGTAGATGTGAACAGTGCATACTATGGCTACACCTTC; CDR3 protein: CASSVDVNSAYYGYTF; clone size: NA; J gene: TRBJ1-2; D gene: NA; V gene: TRBV9
CDR3 DNA: TGTGCCAGCAGTTTTCCCTCAAGGGAGCCGAACACCGGGGAGCTGTTTTTT; CDR3 protein: CASSFPSREPNTGELFF; clone size: once; J gene: TRBJ2-2; D gene: NA; V gene: TRBV28
CDR3 DNA: TGTGCCAGCAGTTCACACCCCGCCGACAGGGCCGTTCTCGAGCAGTACTTC; CDR3 protein: CASSSHPADRAVLEQYF; clone size: NA; J gene: TRBJ2-7; D gene: TRBD1; V gene: TRBV27
CDR3 DNA: TGTGCCAGCAGCTCGGGACAGACCTACGAGCAGTACTTC; CDR3 protein: CASSSGQTYEQYF; clone size: NA; J gene: TRBJ2-7; D gene: TRBD1; V gene: TRBV7-6
CDR3 DNA: TGTGCCAGCAGTTTCTTCGGACAGATGGAGACCCAGTACTTC; CDR3 protein: CASSFFGQMETQYF; clone size: NA; J gene: TRBJ2-5; D gene: NA; V gene: TRBV27
CDR3 DNA: TGTGCCAGCAGTGAAGCTCCAGGGGCAACAAATCAGCCCCAGCATTTT; CDR3 protein: CASSEAPGATNQPQHF; clone size: NA; J gene: TRBJ1-5; D gene: NA; V gene: TRBV2
CDR3 DNA: TGTGCCAGCAGTGACGGGACAGCGAAAACGAATGAGCAGTACTTC; CDR3 protein: CASSDGTAKTNEQYF; clone size: once; J gene: TRBJ2-7; D gene: TRBD1; V gene: TRBV6-1
CDR3 DNA: TGTGCCAGCAGTTTATGGGACAGGCAAGAGACCCAGTACTTC; CDR3 protein: CASSLWDRQETQYF; clone size: NA; J gene: TRBJ2-5; D gene: TRBD1; V gene: TRBV28
CDR3 DNA: TGTGCCAGTGGGACTGTCGAGCTGTTTTTT; CDR3 protein: CASGTVELFF; clone size: NA; J gene: TRBJ2-2; D gene: NA; V gene: TRBV25-1
CDR3 DNA: TGTGCCAGCAGCCCAGGTGGGCTAGCGGGAGGGCTGGGTCGGAATACGCAGTATTTT; CDR3 protein: CASSPGGLAGGLGRNTQYF; clone size: NA; J gene: TRBJ2-3; D gene: TRBD2; V gene: TRBV9
CDR3 DNA: TGTGCCAGCTCACCAAATATACAGGGAGAAGGAGCTTTCTTT; CDR3 protein: CASSPNIQGEGAFF; clone size: NA; J gene: TRBJ1-1; D gene: NA; V gene: TRBV18
CDR3 DNA: TGTGCCAGCAGCTTAGCGGCGGGACAGTATATGGGCTACACCTTC; CDR3 protein: CASSLAAGQYMGYTF; clone size: NA; J gene: TRBJ1-2; D gene: TRBD1; V gene: TRBV7-8
CDR3 DNA: TGTGCCAGCAGTTTACAGTATTTTGGGTACAGCGGCAACGAGCAGTACTTC; CDR3 protein: CASSLQYFGYSGNEQYF; clone size: NA; J gene: TRBJ2-7; D gene: NA; V gene: TRBV27
CDR3 DNA: TGTGCCAGCCAAACTCCAGGGGGCATCTATGGCTACACCTTC; CDR3 protein: CASQTPGGIYGYTF; clone size: NA; J gene: TRBJ1-2; D gene: TRBD1; V gene: TRBV6-1
CDR3 DNA: TGTGCCACCCACCAGGGCCAGACGGGGGCCAACGTCCTGACTTTC; CDR3 protein: CATHQGQTGANVLTF; clone size: NA; J gene: TRBJ2-6; D gene: NA; V gene: TRBV28
CDR3 DNA: TGTGCCAGCAGCTTAGGCGGGAGGGGGGGGGAGACCCAGTACTTC; CDR3 protein: CASSLGGRGGETQYF; clone size: NA; J gene: TRBJ2-5; D gene: TRBD2; V gene: TRBV11-2
CDR3 DNA: TGTGCCAGCAGCTTATTTGGCAGGGGTGCAACTAATGAAAAACTGTTTTTT; CDR3 protein: CASSLFGRGATNEKLFF; clone size: NA; J gene: TRBJ1-4; D gene: NA; V gene: TRBV13